This passage covers 6 T cell receptor beta chains from one sample sequenced in a study of response to subunit inactivated influenza vaccine. TCRdb reprocessed the RT-PCR reads with MiXCR, giving one entry per CDR3 protein. Among approximately 490,000 distinct CDR3 sequences listed, about 7.2% were seen once. The input for sequencing was PBMCs from blood, taken roughly 24 months after vaccination. These receptors all stem from a man between 45 and 75 years old who received an inactivated influenza vaccine.

The chain couples TRBV28 to TRBJ1-1, with 11 bases aligning to TRBD1. This CDR3 spans 16 amino acids. Germline-derived CDR1 and CDR2 are MDHEN and SYDVKM. V gave up 3 bases and J gave up 4 bases; unmatched junction bases: 7. The CDR3: CASSFRRDRGFTEAFF. For the CDR3, the DNA is TGTGCCAGCAGTTTCCGACGGGACAGGGGGTTCACTGAAGCTTTCTTT.

The table lists this clonotype with a few counts. The chain is built from TRBV10-3 and TRBJ1-1, with D hard to call. The CDR3 has 13 residues. CDR1 is ENHRY, CDR2 SYGVKD, per germline. The V and J ends lost 8 bases and 1 base respectively, with 11 bases between them. The CDR3 DNA is TGTGCCATCGCGGCAGACCCGAACACTGAAGCTTTCTTT. Encoded protein: CAIAADPNTEAFF.

The chain links TRBV5-4 to TRBJ2-5; maybe TRBD1 (6 bases). The CDR3 length is 14 residues. CDR1 is SGHNT and CDR2 is YYREEE in the germline V gene (reference sequence). The V end was cut by 0 bases, the J end by 5 bases, with 11 bases between. This chain's CDR3 is CASSLGSQGETQYF. CDR3 sequence (DNA): TGTGCCAGCAGCTTGGGCTCACAGGGCGAGACCCAGTACTTC.

A single count supports this clonotype. The rearrangement joins TRBV5-4 to TRBJ2-3; no reliable D call. Germline V lookup: CDR1 SGHNT, CDR2 YYREEE (reference sequence). Trimming pared 1 base from V and 5 bases from J, leaving 8 bases between. This CDR3 region has 13 residues. This CDR3 reads CASSLKAEDTQYF. The DNA of the CDR3 is TGTGCCAGCAGCTTGAAGGCGGAAGATACGCAGTATTTT.

This clonotype has more than one count but fewer than ten. The chain recombines TRBV3-1 with TRBJ2-1, with a possible D match to TRBD2 (6 bases). The CDR3 runs to 15 residues. Germline lookup yields CDR1 LGHDT and CDR2 YNNKEL (reference sequence). Trimming stripped 2 bases from V and 4 bases from J, with 12 bases between. The CDR3 protein is CASSQPRDSYNEQFF. CDR3 nucleotides: TGTGCCAGCAGCCAACCTCGGGACTCTTACAATGAGCAGTTCTTC.

This clonotype showed up just a few times. The rearrangement links TRBV24-1 to TRBJ2-1, with a tentative D call TRBD2 (5 bases). Germline V CDR1 and CDR2: KGHDR, SFDVKD. Trimming removed 6 bases at V and 9 bases at J, with 17 bases between. The CDR3 contains 14 residues. CDR3 residues: CATSLGASRAEQFF. The CDR3 coding sequence is TGTGCCACCAGTTTGGGAGCGAGTCGTGCTGAGCAGTTCTTC.